The 30 T cell receptor beta chains below all came from one sample that was sequenced in a study of T cells in Graves' hyperthyroidism and ophthalmopathy. RNA transcripts served as the template for amplifying TCR beta CDR3 regions. The study used the HTBI primer set for a first-round RT-PCR of the TCR CDR3. Each CDR3 protein is one row after TCRdb ran MiXCR on the multiplex PCR reads. The sample holds hundreds of thousands of distinct CDR3 sequences, approximately 16% seen once. Sequenced sample: blood. The receptors originated from a woman between 18 and 29 years old with Graves' hyperthyroidism.

There are many counts of this clonotype. The chain carries TRBV30 and TRBJ2-3, with a weak D call TRBD2 (6 bases). The germline CDR1 and CDR2 sequences are GTSNPN and SVGIG (reference sequence). The CDR3 has 12 residues. Trimming took off 4 bases at V and 10 bases at J, with 15 bases between the two ends. CDR3 sequence reads: CAWTGTPNAQYF. CDR3 coding DNA: TGTGCCTGGACCGGGACTCCCAATGCGCAGTATTTT.

This clonotype was observed at least ten times. The chain uses TRBV20-1 and TRBJ2-1, with D hard to call. V lost 3 bases and J 0 bases, leaving 12 bases between the germline ends. Germline lookup yields CDR1 DFQATT and CDR2 SNEGSKA (reference sequence). This CDR3 has 15 amino acids. This CDR3 is CSASLVSSSYNEQFF. The CDR3 DNA reads TGCAGTGCTAGTTTGGTTTCTAGCTCCTACAATGAGCAGTTCTTC.

This sequence joins TRBV18 and TRBJ2-5; possible D gene TRBD2, 6 bases. Germline values: CDR1 KGHSH, CDR2 LQKENI. The CDR3 is 14 amino acids. V lost 2 bases and J 4 bases, leaving 11 bases between the germline ends. The CDR3 reads CASSPGGSGETQYF. The CDR3, as DNA: TGTGCCAGCTCACCAGGAGGGTCGGGAGAGACCCAGTACTTC.

This clonotype appeared a few times. The chain employs TRBV4-2 and TRBJ2-1; possibly TRBD1 or TRBD2 for D (7 bases each). The length of the CDR3 is 16 residues. Germline CDR1 is LGHNA and CDR2 is YNFKEQ. V was trimmed by 2 bases and J by 6 bases, leaving 17 bases between them. Written as DNA, the CDR3 is TGTGCCAGCAGCCAACTCAGGGGGGGAATGGCCAATGAGCAGTTCTTC. Translating it yields CASSQLRGGMANEQFF.

This clonotype was counted ten times or more. The chain joins TRBV3-1 to TRBJ1-1; TRBD1 aligns across 8 bases. CDR1 and CDR2 from the germline V gene are LGHDT and YNNKEL (reference sequence). J was trimmed by 4 bases and V by 2 bases; bases with no gene match: 3. This CDR3 spans 14 amino acids. CDR3 coding DNA: TGTGCCAGCAGCCAATTCACAGGGGGCACTGAAGCTTTCTTT. Translation gives CASSQFTGGTEAFF.

This clonotype was observed many times. The chain uses TRBV6-1 and TRBJ1-6; TRBD1 agrees at 7 bases. V lost 5 bases and J lost 9; bases outside the gene matches: 10. Germline V gene data show CDR1 as MNHNS and CDR2 as SASEGT. The length of the CDR3 is 15 residues. In DNA form, the CDR3 reads TGTGCCAGCAGTCGCCGACAGGGCCTAATTTCACCCCTCCACTTT. This codes for CASSRRQGLISPLHF.

A few counts support this clonotype. The chain recombines TRBV2 with TRBJ1-3; D is unresolved. V lost 2 bases, J lost 2 bases, and 4 bases lay in between. The CDR3 sequence is 13 residues long. Germline V gene lookup returns CDR1 SNHLY and CDR2 FYNNEI. The chain's CDR3 is CASSEIPGNTIYF. The CDR3 bases are TGTGCCAGCAGTGAAATTCCTGGAAACACCATATATTTT.

This clonotype was recorded at least ten times. The rearrangement joins TRBV3-1 to TRBJ2-1; the match to TRBD2 covers 7 bases. CDR1 and CDR2 (germline): LGHDT, YNNKEL (reference sequence). The V and J ends lost 1 base and 3 bases, in that order; junction bases with no gene match: 3. The CDR3 contains 15 residues. CDR3 amino acids: CASSQGGSLYNEQFF. The CDR3 region has the DNA TGTGCCAGCAGCCAAGGCGGGAGTCTCTACAATGAGCAGTTCTTC.

This clonotype came up many times. The chain uses TRBV20-1 and TRBJ2-1; 8 nucleotides match TRBD2. Germline CDR1 and CDR2: DFQATT and SNEGSKA (reference sequence). V was clipped by 4 bases and J by 7 bases; unmatched bases: 3. This CDR3 has 12 residues. The chain's CDR3 is CSATSGLNEQFF. CDR3 in DNA: TGCAGTGCTACTAGCGGGCTTAATGAGCAGTTCTTC.

V is TRBV25-1 and J is TRBJ2-1; the match to TRBD2 covers 12 bases. The CDR3 has 16 amino acids. Germline CDR1 and CDR2: MGHDK and SYGVNS. J gave up 6 bases and V 2 bases, and 5 bases lay outside the gene matches. The CDR3, as DNA: TGTGCCAGCAGTGAACTAGCGGGAGGGCCGGTCAATGAGCAGTTCTTC. Protein sequence: CASSELAGGPVNEQFF.

This clonotype was counted a few times. The rearrangement uses TRBV6-1 and TRBJ2-3; 7 bases line up with TRBD2. The CDR3 totals 13 residues. Looked up from germline, CDR1 is MNHNS and CDR2 is SASEGT. The V segment lost 8 bases and the J segment 5 bases; nucleotides outside the gene matches: 7. CDR3 DNA sequence: TGTGCCAGCGTAGGGAGGGGTGGAGATACGCAGTATTTT. It encodes CASVGRGGDTQYF.

The chain couples TRBV28 to TRBJ1-3; the D is unclear. Between the trimmed V and J ends, which lost 7 bases and 5 bases, there was a span of 15 bases. CDR1 is MDHEN, CDR2 SYDVKM, per germline. The CDR3 is made up of 14 amino acids. The CDR3 region is CASTSGGSRNTIYF. CDR3 nucleotides: TGTGCCAGCACCTCGGGCGGGTCGAGAAACACCATATATTTT.

The chain uses TRBV20-1 and TRBJ2-5; 8 bases are shared with TRBD2. The CDR3 extends over 16 amino acids. Germline V gene lookup returns CDR1 DFQATT and CDR2 SNEGSKA (reference sequence). The ends lost 0 bases at V and 5 bases at J; junction bases unmatched: 11. CDR3 residues: CSARDGGAGDHETQYF. DNA of the CDR3: TGCAGTGCTAGAGATGGTGGAGCGGGAGATCATGAGACCCAGTACTTC.

This clonotype was seen only a few times. The chain couples TRBV6-2 or TRBV6-3 to TRBJ1-1; D uncertain. Germline values: CDR1 MNHEY, CDR2 SVGEGT. This CDR3 has 13 amino acids. Trimming removed 2 bases from V and 0 bases from J, with 4 bases in between. The DNA for the CDR3 is TGTGCCAGCAGTTACGACATGAACACTGAAGCTTTCTTT. Amino acids: CASSYDMNTEAFF.

This sequence joins TRBV12-3 or TRBV12-4 and TRBJ1-2; maybe TRBD1 (6 bases). V lost 4 bases and J lost 8, with 14 bases in between. This CDR3 has 13 amino acids. The CDR3 nucleotides are TGTGCCAGCAGTTGGGGGGCGCAGGGGGGCTACACCTTC. Amino acids: CASSWGAQGGYTF.

This clonotype has just a few counts. This is likely a read error, given that the CDR3 carries no conserved phenylalanine or tryptophan at its end. CDR3 in amino acids: CASSYRTSGPYEQYL. CDR3 sequence (DNA): TGTGCCAGCAGTTACCGGACTAGCGGACCCTACGAGCAGTACCTC. This chain links TRBV6-5 with TRBJ2-7; 10 bases align to TRBD2. Trimming took 2 bases from V and 2 from J; bases not matched to a gene: 3. Per germline, CDR1 MNHEY and CDR2 SVGAGI. The CDR3 runs 15 residues.

The rearrangement uses TRBV7-9 and TRBJ2-7, with 11 bases identical to TRBD2. TRBJ2-1 explains the end of the DNA better; the J call may be wrong. The CDR3 has 16 amino acids. The germline gives CDR1 SEHNR, CDR2 FQNEAQ (reference sequence). CDR3 in amino acids: CASSLSGTSGSYEQFF. The DNA of the CDR3 is TGTGCCAGCAGCCTCTCCGGGACTAGCGGTTCCTACGAGCAGTTCTTC.

In this sample, this clonotype turned up many times. V gene TRBV15 combines with J gene TRBJ1-5; unclear D gene. From germline, CDR1 is LNHNV and CDR2 YYDKDF (reference sequence). This CDR3 has 17 amino acids. Trimming stripped 0 bases from V and 4 bases from J, with 16 bases between. In DNA form, the CDR3 reads TGTGCCACCAGCAGAGATGATCTGTTGAGTATTAATCAGCCCCAGCATTTT. It is translated as CATSRDDLLSINQPQHF.

There are many counts of this clonotype. This chain links TRBV20-1 with TRBJ1-4, with 8 nucleotides matching TRBD1. Per germline, CDR1 DFQATT and CDR2 SNEGSKA (reference sequence). This CDR3 is built from 14 residues. Trimming removed 6 bases from V and 6 bases from J; junction bases left unmatched: 9. CDR3 loop: CSAGSGTGDEKLFF. CDR3 nucleotide sequence: TGCAGTGCAGGCTCCGGGACAGGTGATGAAAAACTGTTTTTT.

The chain couples TRBV4-3 to TRBJ1-1; no clear D gene. There are 12 residues in the CDR3. V gave up 6 bases and J gave up 0 bases, with 5 bases separating them. The V gene's germline CDR1 is LGHNA and CDR2 YSLEER. The DNA for the CDR3 is TGCGCCAGCAGAAACTTGAACACTGAAGCTTTCTTT. Translated, it gives CASRNLNTEAFF.

This clonotype has a handful of counts. The rearrangement joins TRBV30 to TRBJ1-5; D is perhaps TRBD1 (5 bases). V was pared by 0 bases and J by 8 bases, with 8 bases between. Germline loops: CDR1 GTSNPN, CDR2 SVGIG (reference sequence). The CDR3 runs 12 residues. The CDR3 nucleotides read TGTGCCTGGAGTGTACGGGGGAAGCCCCAGCATTTT. This encodes CAWSVRGKPQHF.

The J gene is TRBJ1-2, the V gene TRBV5-6; the D gene is possibly TRBD1 (6 bases). Germline assignment: CDR1 SGHDT and CDR2 YYEEEE. Trimming removed 0 bases at V and 9 bases at J, with 12 bases between. The CDR3 consists of 13 residues. The CDR3 here is CASSLAGGGSYTF. In DNA, the CDR3 is TGTGCCAGCAGCTTGGCGGGGGGCGGGAGCTACACCTTC.

With respect to this clonotype: Sequence at one end of the junction differs from germline and may be a read error. This sequence joins TRBV27 and TRBJ1-1, with 7 nucleotides matching TRBD1. Germline CDR1 MNHEY, CDR2 SMNVEV (reference sequence). The CDR3 contains 12 residues. The CDR3 reads CVFPRGGTEASF. In DNA, the CDR3 is TGTGTCTTTCCCAGGGGGGGAACTGAAGCTTCCTTT.

The rearrangement links TRBV7-9 to TRBJ2-2; 7 nucleotides match TRBD2. The CDR3 has 16 amino acids. Germline trimming cut 0 bases from V and 1 base from J; bases unmatched to any gene: 2. CDR1 is SEHNR, CDR2 FQNEAQ, per germline (reference sequence). In nucleotides, the CDR3 is TGTGCCAGCAGCTTAGCCGGCGGGAGGAACACCGGGGAGCTGTTTTTT. It codes for CASSLAGGRNTGELFF. Supplemented by reference TRBV7-9 and TRBJ2-2, the full variable domain reads DTGVSQNPRHKITKRGQNVTFRCDPISEHNRLYWYRQTLGQGPEFLTYFQNEAQLEKSRLLSDRFSAERPKGSFSTLEIQRTEQGDSAMYLCASSLAGGRNTGELFFGEGSRLTVL.

The chain recombines TRBV20-1 with TRBJ2-1, with 7 nucleotides matching TRBD2. Losses at the gene ends were 6 bases for V and 4 bases for J; bases not matched to a gene: 12. Germline CDR1 and CDR2: DFQATT and SNEGSKA (reference sequence). This CDR3 has 15 residues. CDR3 protein: CSAPDGRGSYNEQFF. CDR3 sequence (DNA): TGCAGTGCCCCTGATGGGCGGGGGTCGTACAATGAGCAGTTCTTC.

This clonotype was seen more than once but under ten times. This chain uses TRBV7-2 with TRBJ2-7, with a tentative D call TRBD1 (6 bases). V was pared by 5 bases and J by 3 bases, with 17 bases between. The CDR3 consists of 15 residues. Germline-derived CDR1 and CDR2 are SGHTA and FQGNSA. In DNA, the CDR3 is TGTGCCAGCAGCCCCTCCGCCGGGACAAGCTACGAGCAGTACTTC. Its translation: CASSPSAGTSYEQYF.

This CDR3 reads CSGEGTSGRAGEQFF. CDR3 sequence (DNA): TGCAGTGGTGAGGGAACTAGCGGGAGGGCCGGTGAGCAGTTCTTC. The V gene is TRBV20-1, the J gene TRBJ2-1; 13 nucleotides align to TRBD2. Germline trimming cut 7 bases from V and 9 bases from J; bases unmatched to any gene: 12. The germline V gene has CDR1 DFQATT and CDR2 SNEGSKA (reference sequence). The CDR3 has 15 residues.

This clonotype was seen a handful of times. The gene calls are TRBV2 and TRBJ2-7; TRBD2 agrees at 9 bases. Germline V gene sequence: CDR1 SNHLY, CDR2 FYNNEI. The CDR3 runs 14 residues. The J segment lost 0 bases and the V segment lost 6 bases, leaving 3 bases of the junction unmatched. This chain's CDR3 is CASRGLASSYEQYF. The CDR3 region has the DNA TGTGCCAGCAGGGGACTAGCCAGCTCCTACGAGCAGTACTTC.

The sample holds many counts of this clonotype. Written as DNA, the CDR3 is TGTGCCAGCAGTAAGTTGGGGCAGGGCTACGAGCAGTACTTC. Amino acids: CASSKLGQGYEQYF. The chain links TRBV28 to TRBJ2-7, with D perhaps TRBD1 (5 bases). The CDR3 totals 14 residues. V was clipped by 5 bases and J by 3 bases, with 14 bases between them. Germline assignment: CDR1 MDHEN and CDR2 SYDVKM.

This clonotype was recorded at least ten times. The V and J genes are TRBV27 and TRBJ2-3; D not certain. The CDR3 is 14 amino acids. V shed 6 bases and J shed 2 bases, with 12 bases lying between them. Germline V gene lookup returns CDR1 MNHEY and CDR2 SMNVEV (reference sequence). CDR3 in amino acids: CASRSVQYTDTQYF. For the CDR3, the DNA is TGTGCCAGCAGATCGGTACAGTACACAGATACGCAGTATTTT.